This record looks at one T cell receptor (beta chain) sequence and its context. Its target antigen remains unknown. It has no much larger one-base neighbor in the sample; base qualities were not kept. The Qiagen DNeasy kit was used to extract genomic DNA from unsorted PBMCs and from the negatively selected CD4+ and CD8+ fractions. Amplification of TCR beta CDR3 regions was done by immunoSEQ multiplex PCR with primers that anneal to V and J segments. Amplification bias was minimized using a synthetic immune receptor repertoire, and residual bias was removed computationally after sequencing. On the authors' methods: Custom Python scripts were used to quantify repertoire diversity as the Shannon entropy index. The unsorted, CD4+ and CD8+ repertoires were each analyzed separately, with the exception of combined analyses, where CD4+ and CD8+ sequences were merged in silico. Clonal expansion was defined as at least a 2-fold frequency increase after treatment relative to C1D1, with a pseudocount of 0.5 for undetected baseline clones. Singleton clones were defined as clones with 0 or 1 copy at C1D1, and non-singleton clones were defined as clones with 2 or more copies. Clones expanded in unsorted samples were annotated as CD4+, CD8+ or unknown by matching protein sequences in sorted samples from the same patient. Wilcoxon tests on paired samples were used to test changes in diversity from C1D1 to C4D1. TCRdb provides this immuneACCESS table in a form limited to in-frame rearrangements. Some clones are lacking; in checked studies, under half of them reflect an unresolved V gene, and why the rest are absent is not known. V and J calls and clone size are given by that table; D and trimming were obtained from the DNA. This sample holds more than 40,000 clones; approximately 70% were observed only once. 2.5% to 3.5% of the sample is taken by the ten largest.

Deletion took 4 bases off V and 5 bases off J, with a span of 11 bases between the germline ends. As encoded in the germline V gene (reference sequence), CDR1 is GTSNPN while CDR2 is SVGIG. The CDR3 goes from the cysteine to the phenylalanine over 12 residues. Only the CDR3 DNA is retained, 36 bases long and in frame from the first base. The data were obtained in a study of PD-1 blockade in classical Hodgkin lymphoma (dated by TCRdb to the early 2020s). Broadly, across the study: Nivolumab dosing was 3 mg/kg intravenously every 2 weeks, continuing until either disease progression or unacceptable toxicity. The study used TCR beta sequencing and CyTOF to define a peripheral blood immune signature of response to PD-1 blockade in classical Hodgkin lymphoma. Here is what the overall study found, with its caveats: CD4+ but not CD8+ TCR diversity rose significantly by C4D1 (p=0.0027 vs p=0.16), most apparent in complete responders (p=0.02). Newly diagnosed patients were reported to have lower baseline TCR diversity than healthy donors, and relapsed/refractory patients were reported to have lower baseline TCR diversity still. Trial patients achieving complete response had baseline diversity similar to newly diagnosed patients, whereas partial responders and progressors had significantly lower diversity. Only a single clinical trial cohort was studied, and what caused the repertoire differences, possibly disease activity or prior therapy, remained undefined. Patients starting nivolumab less than 1 year after ASCT had lower diversity and were excluded from later analyses to avoid confounding by immune reconstitution.

Read against the paper, the sample's time point label means: cycle 2 day 1 (C2D1) of nivolumab. Every trial patient had relapsed after autologous stem cell transplantation, and cohorts A, B and C differed in prior brentuximab vedotin exposure. The trial cohort comprised fewer than 65 patients with relapsed/refractory classical Hodgkin lymphoma whose best overall responses were complete response, partial response or progressive disease. Trial patients were treated with single-agent nivolumab in the multi-cohort phase II CheckMate 205 trial. An independent review committee assessed best overall response using the 2007 International Working Group response criteria. Trial PBMCs were collected just before the start of nivolumab (C1D1) and during therapy at cycle 2 day 1 and cycle 4 day 1. After peripheral blood was drawn into 8 mL Vacutainer Cell Preparation Tubes, PBMCs were isolated by centrifugation and then cryopreserved.

The chain links TRBV30 with TRBJ2-5; TRBD1 is possibly the D segment (5 matching bases). The receptor was derived from a human donor with classical Hodgkin lymphoma. The input for sequencing was peripheral blood mononuclear cells (PBMCs), taken before the second cycle of nivolumab. CDR3 region: CAWTRVGETQYF. The DNA reads as follows: TGTGCCTGGACCAGGGTAGGGGAGACCCAGTACTTC. The CDR3 plus the reference TRBV30 and TRBJ2-5 genes for the other parts give the full variable domain: SQTIHQWPATLVQPVGSPLSLECTVEGTSNPNLYWYRQAAGRGLQLLFYSVGIGQISSEVPQNLSASRPQDRQFILSSKKLLLSDSGFYLCAWTRVGETQYFGPGTRLLVL.